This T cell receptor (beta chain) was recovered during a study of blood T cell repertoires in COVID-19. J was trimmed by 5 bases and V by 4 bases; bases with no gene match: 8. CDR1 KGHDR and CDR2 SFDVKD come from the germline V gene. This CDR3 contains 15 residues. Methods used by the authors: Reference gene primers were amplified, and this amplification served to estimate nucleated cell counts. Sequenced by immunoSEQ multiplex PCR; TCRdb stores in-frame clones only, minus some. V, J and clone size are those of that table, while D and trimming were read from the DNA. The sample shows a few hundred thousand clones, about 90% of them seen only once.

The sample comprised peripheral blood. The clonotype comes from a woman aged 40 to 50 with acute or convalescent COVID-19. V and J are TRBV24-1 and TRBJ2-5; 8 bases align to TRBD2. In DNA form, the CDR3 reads TGTGCCACCAGTGAAAAGGGACTAGTGAGGGAGACCCAGTACTTC. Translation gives CATSEKGLVRETQYF.